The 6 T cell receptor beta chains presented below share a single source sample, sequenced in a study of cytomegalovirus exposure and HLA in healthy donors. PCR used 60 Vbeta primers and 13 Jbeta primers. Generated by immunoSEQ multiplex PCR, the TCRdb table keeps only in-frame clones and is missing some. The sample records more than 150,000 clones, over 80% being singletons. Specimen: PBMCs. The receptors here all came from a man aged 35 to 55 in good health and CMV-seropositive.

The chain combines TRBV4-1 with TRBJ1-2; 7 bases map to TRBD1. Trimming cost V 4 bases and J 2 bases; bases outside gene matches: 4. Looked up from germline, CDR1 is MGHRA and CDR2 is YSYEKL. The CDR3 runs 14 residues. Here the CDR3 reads CASSPGTANYGYTF. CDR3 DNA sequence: TGCGCCAGCAGCCCGGGGACAGCCAACTATGGCTACACCTTC.

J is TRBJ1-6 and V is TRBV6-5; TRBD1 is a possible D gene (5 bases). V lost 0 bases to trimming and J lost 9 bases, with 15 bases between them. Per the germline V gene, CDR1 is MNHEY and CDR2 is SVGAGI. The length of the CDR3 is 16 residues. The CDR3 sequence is CASSYSNSLGGSPLHF. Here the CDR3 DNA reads TGTGCCAGCAGTTACTCGAACAGTCTCGGGGGTTCACCCCTCCACTTT.

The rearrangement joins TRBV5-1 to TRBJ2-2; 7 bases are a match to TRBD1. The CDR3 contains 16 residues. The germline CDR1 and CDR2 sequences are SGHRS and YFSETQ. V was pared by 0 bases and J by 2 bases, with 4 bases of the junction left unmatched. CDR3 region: CASSLAYRGNTGELFF. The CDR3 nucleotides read TGCGCCAGCAGCTTGGCTTACAGGGGAAACACCGGGGAGCTGTTTTTT.

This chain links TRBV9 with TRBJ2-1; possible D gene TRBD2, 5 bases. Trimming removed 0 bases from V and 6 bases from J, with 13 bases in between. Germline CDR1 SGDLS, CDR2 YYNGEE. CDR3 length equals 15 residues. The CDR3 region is CASSVGGQHSNEQFF. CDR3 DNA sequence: TGTGCCAGCAGCGTAGGCGGGCAGCATAGCAATGAGCAGTTCTTC.

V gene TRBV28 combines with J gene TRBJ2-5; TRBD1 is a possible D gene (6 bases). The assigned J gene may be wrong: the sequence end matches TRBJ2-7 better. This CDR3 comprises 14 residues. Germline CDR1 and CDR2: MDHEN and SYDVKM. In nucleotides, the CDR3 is TGTGCCAGCAGTTTACAGGGACATACCTACGAGCAGTACTTC. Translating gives CASSLQGHTYEQYF.

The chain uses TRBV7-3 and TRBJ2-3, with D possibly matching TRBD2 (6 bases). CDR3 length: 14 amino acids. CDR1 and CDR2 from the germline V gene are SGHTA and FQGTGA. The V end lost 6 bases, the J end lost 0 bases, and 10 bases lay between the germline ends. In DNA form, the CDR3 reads TGTGCCAGCAGTTGGGACTTAAGCACAGATACGCAGTATTTT. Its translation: CASSWDLSTDTQYF. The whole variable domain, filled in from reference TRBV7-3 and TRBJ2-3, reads GAGVSQTPSNKVTEKGKYVELRCDPISGHTALYWYRQSLGQGPEFLIYFQGTGAADDSGLPNDRFFAVRPEGSVSTLKIQRTERGDSAVYLCASSWDLSTDTQYFGPGTRLTVL.